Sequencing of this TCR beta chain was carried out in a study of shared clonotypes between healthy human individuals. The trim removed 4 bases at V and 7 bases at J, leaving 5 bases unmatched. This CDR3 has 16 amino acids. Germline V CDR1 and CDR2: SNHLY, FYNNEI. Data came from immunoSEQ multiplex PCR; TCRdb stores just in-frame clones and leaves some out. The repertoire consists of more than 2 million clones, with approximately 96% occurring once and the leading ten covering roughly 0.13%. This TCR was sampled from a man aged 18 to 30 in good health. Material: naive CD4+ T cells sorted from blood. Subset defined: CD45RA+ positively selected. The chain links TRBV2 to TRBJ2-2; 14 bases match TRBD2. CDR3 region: CASSGTSGRTGGELFF. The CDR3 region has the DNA TGTGCCAGCAGTGGGACTAGCGGGAGGACAGGCGGGGAGCTGTTTTTT.